This TCR beta chain was obtained from a study of blood T cell repertoires in COVID-19. Method: immunoSEQ multiplex PCR; TCRdb's copy keeps in-frame clones and lacks some. The sample consists of 200,000 or so clones, 87% of them appearing once. V was trimmed by 2 bases and J by 2 bases, leaving 14 bases between them. This CDR3 comprises 16 residues. In germline, CDR1 is PRHDT, CDR2 FYEKMQ (reference sequence). The rearrangement links TRBV13 to TRBJ2-3, with D maybe TRBD1 (6 bases). The sequence derives from a man aged 25 to 45 who had recovered from COVID-19. Material for sequencing was PBMCs or T cells enriched from blood (not recorded which). The CDR3, as DNA: TGTGCCAGCAGCTTATGGGGGCCAGGGCACACAGATACGCAGTATTTT. Its protein product is CASSLWGPGHTDTQYF.